This TCR beta chain was identified during a study of cytomegalovirus exposure and HLA in healthy donors. CDR1 is SGHDT, CDR2 YYEEEE, per germline. This CDR3 spans 11 amino acids. The V end lost 1 base, the J end lost 6 bases, and 4 bases lay between the germline ends. PCR employed 60 Vbeta and 13 Jbeta primers. Sequencing was performed with immunoSEQ multiplex PCR; in TCRdb, only in-frame clones are kept and a portion is missing. The data contain about 55,000 clones, roughly 80% of them singletons. The sequencing input was PBMCs. The V gene is TRBV5-6, the J gene TRBJ1-2; D not resolved. This sequence originates from a man between 25 and 39 years old in good health and CMV-seronegative. CDR3 DNA: TGTGCCAGCAGCTTGCAAAATGGCTACACCTTC. Protein sequence: CASSLQNGYTF.